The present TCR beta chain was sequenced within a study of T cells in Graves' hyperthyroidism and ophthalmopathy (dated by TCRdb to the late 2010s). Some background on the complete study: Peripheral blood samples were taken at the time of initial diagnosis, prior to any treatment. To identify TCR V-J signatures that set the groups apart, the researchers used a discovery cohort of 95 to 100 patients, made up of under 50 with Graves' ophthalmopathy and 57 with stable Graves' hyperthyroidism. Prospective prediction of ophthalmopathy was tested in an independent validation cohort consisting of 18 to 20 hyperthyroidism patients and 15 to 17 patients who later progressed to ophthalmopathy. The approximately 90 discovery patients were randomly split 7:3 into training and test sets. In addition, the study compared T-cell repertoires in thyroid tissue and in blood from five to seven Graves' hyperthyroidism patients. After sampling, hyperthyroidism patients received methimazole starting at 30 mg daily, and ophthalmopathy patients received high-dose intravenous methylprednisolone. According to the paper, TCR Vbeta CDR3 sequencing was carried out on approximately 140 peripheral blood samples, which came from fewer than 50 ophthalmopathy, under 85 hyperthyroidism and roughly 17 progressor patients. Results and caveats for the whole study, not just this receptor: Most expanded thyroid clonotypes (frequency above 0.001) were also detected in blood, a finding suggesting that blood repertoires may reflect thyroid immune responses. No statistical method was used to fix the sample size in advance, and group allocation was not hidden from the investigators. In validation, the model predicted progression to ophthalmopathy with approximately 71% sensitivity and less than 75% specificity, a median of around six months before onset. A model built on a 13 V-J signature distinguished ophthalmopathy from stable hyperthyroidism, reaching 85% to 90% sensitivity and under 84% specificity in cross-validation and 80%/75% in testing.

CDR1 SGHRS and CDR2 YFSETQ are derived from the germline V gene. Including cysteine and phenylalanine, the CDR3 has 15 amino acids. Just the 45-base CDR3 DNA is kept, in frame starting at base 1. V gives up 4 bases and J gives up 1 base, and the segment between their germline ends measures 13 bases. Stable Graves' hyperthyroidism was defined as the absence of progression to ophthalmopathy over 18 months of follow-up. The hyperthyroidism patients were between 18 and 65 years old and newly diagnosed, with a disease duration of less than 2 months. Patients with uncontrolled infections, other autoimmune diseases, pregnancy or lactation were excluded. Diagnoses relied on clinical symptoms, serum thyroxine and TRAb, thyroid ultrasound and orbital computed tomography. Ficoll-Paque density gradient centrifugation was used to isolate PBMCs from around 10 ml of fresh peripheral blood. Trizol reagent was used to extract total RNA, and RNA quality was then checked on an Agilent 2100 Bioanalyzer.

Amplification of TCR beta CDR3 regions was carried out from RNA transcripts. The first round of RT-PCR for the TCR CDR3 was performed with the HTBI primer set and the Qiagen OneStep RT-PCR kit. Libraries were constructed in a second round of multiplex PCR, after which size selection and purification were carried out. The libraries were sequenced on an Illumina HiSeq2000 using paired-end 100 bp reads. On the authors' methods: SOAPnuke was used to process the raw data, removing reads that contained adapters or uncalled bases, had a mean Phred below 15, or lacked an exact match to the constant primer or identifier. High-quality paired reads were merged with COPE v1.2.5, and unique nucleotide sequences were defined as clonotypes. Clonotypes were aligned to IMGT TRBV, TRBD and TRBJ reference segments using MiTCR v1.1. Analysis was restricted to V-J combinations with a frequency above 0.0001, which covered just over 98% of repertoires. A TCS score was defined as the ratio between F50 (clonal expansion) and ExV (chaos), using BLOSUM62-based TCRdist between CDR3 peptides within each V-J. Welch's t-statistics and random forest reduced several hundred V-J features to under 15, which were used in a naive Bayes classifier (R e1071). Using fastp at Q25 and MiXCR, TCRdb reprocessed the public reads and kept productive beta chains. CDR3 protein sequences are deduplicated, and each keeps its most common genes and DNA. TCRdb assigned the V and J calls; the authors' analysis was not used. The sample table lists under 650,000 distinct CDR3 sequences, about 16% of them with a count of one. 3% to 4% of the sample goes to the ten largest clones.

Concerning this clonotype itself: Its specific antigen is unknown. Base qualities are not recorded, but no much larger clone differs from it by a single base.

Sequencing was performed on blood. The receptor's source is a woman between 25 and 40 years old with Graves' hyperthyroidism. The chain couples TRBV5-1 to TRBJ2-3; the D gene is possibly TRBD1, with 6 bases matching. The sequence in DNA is TGCGCCAGCAGCCCCTCAGGGGATCGCACAGATACGCAGTATTTT. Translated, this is CASSPSGDRTDTQYF.